This TCR beta chain stems from a study of neurological immune-mediated disorders. The study's findings and limits: Multiple sclerosis patients had less TCR clonal expansion than even healthy controls, unlike HTLV-1-associated myelopathy.

This clonotype was picked up many times. Its antigen is still unknown. The V and J ends lost 3 bases and 6 bases, in that order; junction bases with no gene match: 8. In germline, CDR1 is MDHEN, CDR2 SYDVKM. The CDR3 is 14 amino acids. The study built unsorted libraries from 2 million PBMCs kept at -80 C. TCRdb analysed the 5' RACE reads with MiXCR anew, one entry per CDR3 protein. The sample shows roughly 30,000 distinct CDR3 sequences, less than 8.5% of them seen only once. The material sequenced was PBMCs. The TCR originated in a woman in her forties or fifties in good health. The V gene is TRBV28, the J gene TRBJ2-7; 7 bases are a match to TRBD1. CDR3: CASSLEGGLGEQYF. DNA of the CDR3: TGTGCCAGCAGTTTGGAAGGGGGCCTGGGCGAGCAGTACTTC.